Each of the 2 T cell receptor beta chains below was sequenced from the same sample in a study of T-cell memory formation after mild COVID-19. Each CDR3 protein gets one entry after TCRdb re-called the 5' RACE reads with MiXCR. The sample yields 25,000 to 30,000 distinct CDR3 sequences, roughly 12% seen once. The sequencing input was PBMCs or a T cell subset sorted from them (not recorded which). Receptor source: an adult woman who had mild COVID-19 (a few samples of this study predate the infection). Cell type and time point are not known.

This clonotype was observed many times. The V gene is TRBV9, the J gene TRBJ2-1; D assignment may be TRBD1 or TRBD2 (5 bases each). The CDR3 has 15 residues. CDR1 and CDR2 from the germline V gene are SGDLS and YYNGEE. V shed 2 bases and J shed 7 bases, with 16 bases lying between them. CDR3 sequence reads: CASSVGTLRPNEQFF. The CDR3 region has the DNA TGTGCCAGCAGCGTGGGGACCCTCAGACCTAATGAGCAGTTCTTC.

In its sample, this clonotype was seen many times. J is TRBJ1-2 and V is TRBV29-1, with 7 bases that match TRBD1. The V and J ends lost 4 bases and 6 bases, in that order; junction bases with no gene match: 5. CDR1 and CDR2 (germline): SQVTM, ANQGSEA. There are 12 residues in the CDR3. CDR3 region: CSVVTGINGYTF. The CDR3 DNA sequence: TGCAGCGTTGTGACAGGGATTAATGGCTACACCTTC.